One and the same sample provided the 14 T cell receptor beta chains below, sequenced in a study of cytomegalovirus exposure and HLA in healthy donors. The study ran its PCR with 60 Vbeta and 13 Jbeta primers. TCRdb's copy holds only in-frame clones and misses some; the assay was immunoSEQ multiplex PCR. The repertoire includes some 38,000 clones, about 53% of them detected once, and roughly 6.2% sits in the top ten. The sequenced material came from PBMCs. These TCRs come from a middle-aged woman in good health and CMV-seropositive.

The V call is TRBV30, the J call TRBJ2-4, with D possibly being TRBD1 (6 bases). Trimming took off 2 bases at V and 11 bases at J, with 16 bases between the two ends. Germline CDR1 and CDR2: GTSNPN and SVGIG (reference sequence). CDR3 size: 13 residues. In DNA, the CDR3 is TGTGCCTGGAGTAGTGGGGGCCCCTCCTTTCAGTACTTC. Translating it yields CAWSSGGPSFQYF.

V and J are TRBV6-1 and TRBJ1-1, with 8 bases lining up with TRBD1. The J segment lost 1 base and the V segment lost 3 bases, leaving 4 bases of the junction unmatched. CDR1 is MNHNS, CDR2 SASEGT, per germline. The CDR3 is 15 amino acids. In DNA form, the CDR3 reads TGTGCCAGCAGTGACGGACAGGGAGGGAACACTGAAGCTTTCTTT. It codes for CASSDGQGGNTEAFF.

The V call is TRBV14, the J call TRBJ2-5; weak D call: TRBD2 (5 bases). The CDR3 is made up of 13 amino acids. V was cut by 7 bases and J by 5 bases, with 14 bases left in between. Germline V gene lookup returns CDR1 SGHDN and CDR2 FVKESK. The CDR3 nucleotides read TGTGCCAGCAAGCGCGCGAGGGCGGAGACCCAGTACTTC. Translation: CASKRARAETQYF. Full variable domain (remainder filled in from reference TRBV14 and TRBJ2-5): EAGVTQFPSHSVIEKGQTVTLRCDPISGHDNLYWYRRVMGKEIKFLLHFVKESKQDESGMPNNRFLAERTGGTYSTLKVQPAELEDSGVYFCASKRARAETQYFGPGTRLLVL.

The chain joins TRBV5-1 to TRBJ1-6; TRBD1 matches 11 bases. This CDR3 contains 18 residues. V gave up 0 bases and J gave up 5 bases; unmatched junction bases: 7. Germline loops: CDR1 SGHRS, CDR2 YFSETQ. The CDR3 loop reads CASSLGTGGPLDNSPLHF. As DNA, the CDR3 is TGCGCCAGCAGCTTGGGGACAGGGGGCCCTCTTGATAATTCACCCCTCCACTTT.

The J gene is TRBJ1-1, the V gene TRBV2, with D unresolved. V lost 9 bases, J lost 0 bases, and 11 bases lay in between. The CDR3 runs 13 residues. Germline V gene sequence: CDR1 SNHLY, CDR2 FYNNEI. The CDR3 bases are TGTGCCAGGGAAGAGGTGATGAACACTGAAGCTTTCTTT. Translating it yields CAREEVMNTEAFF.

This clone was detected a few times. The chain links TRBV14 to TRBJ1-6, with TRBD1 matching over 9 bases. There are 14 residues in the CDR3. CDR1 and CDR2 from the germline V gene are SGHDN and FVKESK. The V and J ends lost 4 bases and 9 bases, in that order; junction bases with no gene match: 4. The CDR3 loop is CASSPWTGVSPLHF. CDR3 nucleotide sequence: TGTGCCAGCAGCCCCTGGACAGGGGTTTCACCCCTCCACTTT.

The chain couples TRBV6-1 to TRBJ2-7, with 10 bases lining up with TRBD2. Germline assignment: CDR1 MNHNS and CDR2 SASEGT. J was trimmed by 2 bases and V by 5 bases; bases with no gene match: 3. The CDR3 has 14 residues. The CDR3 DNA sequence: TGTGCCAGCAGTCTAGCGGGGGTCACCTACGAGCAGTACTTC. The encoded protein is CASSLAGVTYEQYF.

Judged by abundance, this clone is medium-sized. This sequence joins TRBV18 and TRBJ1-1, with a weak D call TRBD1 (6 bases). Looked up from germline, CDR1 is KGHSH and CDR2 is LQKENI. V was trimmed by 4 bases and J by 4 bases, leaving 25 bases between them. The CDR3 runs 18 residues. CDR3 residues: CASSLRGTSEGSGTEAFF. The CDR3 coding sequence is TGTGCCAGCTCACTACGAGGGACATCCGAAGGGAGCGGCACTGAAGCTTTCTTT.

The rearrangement joins TRBV11-3 to TRBJ1-1; no definite D call. Trimming took 5 bases from V and 1 from J, leaving 8 bases between them. This CDR3 has 13 amino acids. The germline gives CDR1 SGHNT, CDR2 YENEEA. The chain's CDR3 is CASSSGRNTEAFF. Here the CDR3 DNA reads TGTGCCAGCAGCAGTGGGCGGAACACTGAAGCTTTCTTT.

This chain joins TRBV9 and TRBJ2-3; D possibly corresponds to TRBD2 (6 bases). Germline loops: CDR1 SGDLS, CDR2 YYNGEE. CDR3 size: 19 residues. The ends were cut back, 4 bases at V and 2 bases at J, with 26 bases in the middle. CDR3 sequence: CASSTEVLRDSISTDTQYF. DNA for the CDR3: TGTGCCAGCAGCACGGAGGTCCTCCGGGACTCCATTTCCACAGATACGCAGTATTTT.

This clone was found a few times. The J gene is TRBJ2-7, the V gene TRBV6-1, with a weak D call TRBD2 (6 bases). Germline CDR1 MNHNS, CDR2 SASEGT. The ends were cut back, 3 bases at V and 3 bases at J, with 15 bases in the middle. The CDR3 has 15 amino acids. CDR3 sequence: CASSDIQEGFYEQYF. CDR3 coding DNA: TGTGCCAGCAGTGATATACAGGAGGGATTCTACGAGCAGTACTTC.

This clone is large by share. The chain combines TRBV10-3 with TRBJ1-3, with TRBD1 identical over 7 bases. Germline V gives CDR1 ENHRY, CDR2 SYGVKD. V lost 2 bases and J lost 0; bases outside the gene matches: 4. The CDR3 is 16 amino acids. In DNA, the CDR3 is TGTGCCATCAGTGAGACAGGGGCAATCTCTGGAAACACCATATATTTT. Translating it yields CAISETGAISGNTIYF.

This clone was detected a few times. This rearrangement joins TRBV5-1 to TRBJ2-2; 9 nucleotides agree with TRBD2. Germline CDR1 is SGHRS and CDR2 is YFSETQ. The CDR3 length is 15 residues. Losses at the gene ends were 5 bases for V and 7 bases for J; bases not matched to a gene: 9. In DNA form, the CDR3 reads TGCGCCAGCAGTGTAGCGGGGGTAAAGAACGGGGAGCTGTTTTTT. It specifies CASSVAGVKNGELFF.

V gene TRBV4-2 combines with J gene TRBJ2-4, with 9 bases aligning to TRBD2. V was clipped by 0 bases and J by 7 bases; unmatched bases: 7. CDR1 and CDR2 (germline): LGHNA, YNFKEQ. The CDR3 has 16 residues. The CDR3 loop is CASSQDALAGRNIQYF. In nucleotides, the CDR3 is TGTGCCAGCAGCCAAGATGCGCTAGCGGGAAGGAACATTCAGTACTTC.